This T cell receptor beta chain was sequenced for a study of human T cells and chemical hapten exposure (dated by TCRdb to about 2021). About the full investigation: For sensitization, 2% DPC in acetone was applied to a 2 cm by 2 cm area of upper inner arm skin. Throughout the approximately 25-week study period, patients were also given weekly therapeutic DPC doses on the scalp. Patch testing was done on the upper back using Finn chambers containing 0.01% DPC, and results were scored after 6 days according to International Contact Dermatitis Research Group standards. The patient cohort, mostly female, included alopecia areata with under or over 50% scalp involvement, alopecia totalis and alopecia universalis. Libraries were pooled for sequencing, and variation in per-sample TCR yields was attributed mainly to small differences in library volumes within the pool. Peripheral blood TCR repertoire changes were tracked in vivo in alopecia patients during primary and secondary sensitization to the hapten diphenylcyclopropenone (DPC). Blood samples were taken from patients before sensitization (week 0) and then at 2, 6 and about 24 weeks after DPC sensitization. Some 29 alopecia patients gave blood for TCR sequencing at one to four time points (pre-sensitization, 2, 6 and 24 weeks).

The V end gives up 4 bases and the J end 5 bases, leaving 8 bases in the junction not matched to a gene. Including cysteine and phenylalanine, the CDR3 has 15 amino acids. The read is trimmed to its CDR3 DNA, 45 bases read in frame from base 1. Looking up the germline V gene yields CDR1 SGDLS and CDR2 YYNGEE. Reading the label with the study, this specimen's time point is: patch test 1, 2 weeks after DPC sensitization. The treatment or condition label, as the study defines it: therapeutic diphenylcyclopropenone sensitization with weekly scalp DPC. At every patch-test visit, the blood draw took place before the patch test was put on. Eligible patients were aged 18 to 70, diagnosed with alopecia, deemed suitable for DPC therapy, and excluded if pregnant. Total RNA was extracted from unfractionated whole blood that had been collected in Tempus Blood RNA tubes. Library prep was done by RACE. TCRdb shows the sequencer as NextSeq 500. Library preparation attached unique molecular identifiers to individual cDNA molecules for quantitative, reproducible TCR counting. From each blood RNA sample, both TCR alpha and TCR beta chains were sequenced. On the study's bioinformatics: The median number of TCRs per sample was some 100,000, ranging from roughly 20,000 to 690,600. V, J and CDR3 annotation of the TCR reads was carried out using the Decombinator software suite. For the PS versus PT1 abundance plots, all samples were subsampled to the same number of TCRs (28,000). Expanded TCRs were defined as absent before sensitization and observed at least eight times at the 2-week time point. TCRdb passed the public sequencing reads through fastp at Q25 and MiXCR, retaining productive beta sequences. CDR3 protein duplicates are merged, each entry listing the most common genes and DNA. It is TCRdb's table, rather than the study itself, that gives the V and J calls and clone size. This sample gives roughly 190,000 distinct CDR3 sequences in total; 20% to 25% of them show up just once. The top ten clonotypes cover 6% to 8% of the sample.

Points on this clonotype: It lacks a known antigen. There are no base qualities to consult, and no much larger clone falls within one base.

Study-level results and caveats: No change with DPC sensitization was found in the number of TCRs above 1 in 1000 frequency, and no evidence of global repertoire structure alterations was found. A positive correlation was found between the number of PT1 expanded TCRs and patch test score, with significance reached at thresholds 8, 16 and 32 but not 4. Compared with pre-sensitization or healthy control sets, expanded TCRs formed significantly more large CDR3 similarity clusters, which is consistent with antigen-driven responses. Repeated subsampling changed both the strength of the expansion versus patch-test correlation and the threshold at which that correlation became significant. Because all patients had alopecia, a presumed autoimmune disease, the immune response of the patients might differ from that of healthy individuals.

The specimen comprised whole blood, sampled in connection with sensitization to the hapten diphenylcyclopropenone (DPC). The rearranged segments are TRBV9 and TRBJ2-1, and TRBD2 aligns with 8 junction nucleotides. This sequence was found in a woman in her forties or fifties with alopecia areata. Some clones in this sample may be carry-over from other donors' samples. The DNA is as follows: TGTGCCAGCAGCCCCCGTATAGCGGGGCACAATGAGCAGTTCTTC. It encodes CASSPRIAGHNEQFF.